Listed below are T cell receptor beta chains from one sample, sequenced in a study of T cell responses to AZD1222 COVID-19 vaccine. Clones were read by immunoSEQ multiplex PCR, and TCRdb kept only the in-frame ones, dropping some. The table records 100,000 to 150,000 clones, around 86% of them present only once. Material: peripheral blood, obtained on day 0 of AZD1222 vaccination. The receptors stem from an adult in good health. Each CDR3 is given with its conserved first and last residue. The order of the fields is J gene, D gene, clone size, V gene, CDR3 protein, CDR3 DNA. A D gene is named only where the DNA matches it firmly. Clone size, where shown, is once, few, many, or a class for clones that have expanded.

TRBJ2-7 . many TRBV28 CASSFPDEQYF TGTGCCAGCAGTTTCCCGGACGAGCAGTACTTC
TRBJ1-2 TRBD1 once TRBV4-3 CASSARDRWSGYTF TGCGCCAGCAGCGCCCGGGACAGATGGTCTGGCTACACCTTC
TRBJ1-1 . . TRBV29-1 CSGGRYGATEAFF TGCAGCGGGGGGCGGTACGGGGCCACTGAAGCTTTCTTT
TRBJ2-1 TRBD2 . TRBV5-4 CASSSRLAYNEQFF TGTGCCAGCAGCTCACGACTAGCTTACAATGAGCAGTTCTTC
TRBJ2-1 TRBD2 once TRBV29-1 CSVLAGESSYNEQFF TGCAGCGTTCTAGCGGGGGAGAGCTCCTACAATGAGCAGTTCTTC
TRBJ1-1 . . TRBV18 CASSPWERGEAFF TGTGCCAGCTCACCCTGGGAAAGGGGTGAAGCTTTCTTT
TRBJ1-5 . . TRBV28 CASSRNGGRQPQHF TGTGCCAGCAGCCGCAACGGGGGCCGCCAGCCCCAGCATTTT
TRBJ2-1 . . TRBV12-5 CASGKRLNEQFF TGTGCTAGTGGCAAGCGGCTCAATGAGCAGTTCTTC
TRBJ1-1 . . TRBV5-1 CASTIGGGAEAFF TGCGCCAGCACCATCGGGGGTGGAGCTGAAGCTTTCTTT
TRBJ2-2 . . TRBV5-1 CASSLGLGAGELFF TGCGCCAGCAGCTTGGGGCTGGGGGCCGGGGAGCTGTTTTTT
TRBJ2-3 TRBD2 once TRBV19 CASSSSGGPTDTQYF TGTGCCAGTAGTAGCAGCGGGGGGCCCACAGATACGCAGTATTTT
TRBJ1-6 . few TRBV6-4 CASSLMADNSPLHF TGTGCCAGCAGTCTTATGGCCGATAATTCACCCCTCCACTTT
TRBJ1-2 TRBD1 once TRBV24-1 CATRGTGDSNYGYTF TGTGCCACCAGGGGAACAGGGGACTCTAACTATGGCTACACCTTC
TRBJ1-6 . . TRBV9 CASSPTHNSPLHF TGTGCCAGCAGCCCCACCCATAATTCACCCCTCCACTTT
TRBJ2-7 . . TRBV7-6 CASSFGGTYEQYF TGTGCCAGCAGCTTCGGGGGAACCTACGAGCAGTACTTC
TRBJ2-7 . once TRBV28 CASSPSLDGYEQYF TGTGCCAGCAGTCCATCCCTGGACGGCTACGAGCAGTACTTC
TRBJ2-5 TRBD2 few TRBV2 CASSSSGGARETQYF TGTGCCAGCAGTTCTAGCGGGGGGGCCCGGGAGACCCAGTACTTC
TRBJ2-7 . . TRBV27 CASSPKKSSYEQYF TGTGCCAGCAGTCCGAAGAAGTCCTCCTACGAGCAGTACTTC
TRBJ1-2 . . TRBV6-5 CASSYNWINYGYTF TGTGCCAGCAGTTATAATTGGATTAACTATGGCTACACCTTC
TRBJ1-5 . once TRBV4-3 CASSQDRGAPQHF TGCGCCAGCAGCCAAGATAGAGGGGCTCCCCAGCATTTT
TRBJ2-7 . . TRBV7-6 CASSFQSTSYEQYF TGTGCCAGCAGCTTCCAGTCTACCTCCTACGAGCAGTACTTC
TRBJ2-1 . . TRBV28 CASSLLGQEQFF TGTGCCAGCAGTTTGTTGGGGCAGGAGCAGTTCTTC
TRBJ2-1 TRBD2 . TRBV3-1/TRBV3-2 CASSPPAAGGYNEQFF TGTGCCAGCAGCCCCCCTGCAGCGGGGGGGTACAATGAGCAGTTCTTC
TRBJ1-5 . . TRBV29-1 CSVETLNRTRAFPSSPHSNQPQHF TGCAGCGTTGAAACCCTCAACCGGACGAGGGCGTTCCCCTCATCACCTCATAGCAATCAGCCCCAGCATTTT
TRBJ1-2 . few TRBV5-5 CASQAGQGEGDYGYTF TGTGCCAGCCAGGCGGGCCAGGGTGAGGGGGACTATGGCTACACCTTC
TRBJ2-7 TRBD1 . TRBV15 CATSRDRGADEQYF TGTGCCACCAGCAGGGACAGGGGCGCCGACGAGCAGTACTTC
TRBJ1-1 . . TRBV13 CASSLGGGRNTEAFF TGTGCCAGCAGCTTAGGAGGCGGGAGAAACACTGAAGCTTTCTTT
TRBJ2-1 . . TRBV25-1 CASSDPRWDNEQFF TGTGCCAGCAGTGACCCCCGTTGGGACAATGAGCAGTTCTTC
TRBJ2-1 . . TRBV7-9 CASSPSGSYNEQFF TGTGCCAGCAGCCCCAGCGGGTCTTACAATGAGCAGTTCTTC
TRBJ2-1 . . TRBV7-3 CASSPPASGEQFF TGTGCCAGCAGCCCCCCAGCCTCGGGTGAGCAGTTCTTC
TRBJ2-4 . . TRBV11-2 CASNSDTKNIQYF TGTGCCAGCAATTCGGATACCAAAAACATTCAGTACTTC
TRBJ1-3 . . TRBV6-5 CASSKQGYGNTIYF TGTGCCAGCAGTAAACAGGGTTATGGAAACACCATATATTTT
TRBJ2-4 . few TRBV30 CAWSVWGLAKNIQYF TGTGCCTGGAGTGTATGGGGATTAGCCAAAAACATTCAGTACTTC
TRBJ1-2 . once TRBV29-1 CSARTNGYTF TGCAGCGCCCGGACAAATGGCTACACCTTC
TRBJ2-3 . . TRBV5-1 CASSLSSGPDTQYF TGCGCCAGCAGCTTGTCCAGTGGACCAGATACGCAGTATTTT
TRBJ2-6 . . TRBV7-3 CASSPQGAGANVLTF TGTGCCAGCAGCCCCCAGGGAGCCGGGGCCAACGTCCTGACTTTC
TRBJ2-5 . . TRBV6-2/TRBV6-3 CASSYGLWETQYF TGTGCCAGCAGTTACGGACTGTGGGAGACCCAGTACTTC
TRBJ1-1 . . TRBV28 CASCGGPETEAFF TGTGCCAGCTGCGGGGGGCCAGAGACTGAAGCTTTCTTT